A single sample is the source of the 29 T cell receptor beta chains below, sequenced in a study of T cell repertoires in aging, cancer and after chemotherapy. TRB rearrangements spanning V, D and J were amplified using mixed TRB-A/B primers. TCRdb independently ran MiXCR on the multiplex PCR reads; one entry per CDR3 protein. The data hold 10,000 to 15,000 distinct CDR3 sequences, with approximately 31% observed a single time. TCR beta rearrangements were amplified from peripheral blood genomic DNA. Sequences were obtained from blood. The receptors were sampled from a human donor in good health. The donor label of this sample is uncertain.

The rearrangement joins TRBV12-3 or TRBV12-4 to TRBJ1-2; unclear D gene. This CDR3 spans 12 amino acids. The V gene lost 3 bases and the J gene lost 4 bases, with 6 bases spanning the gap. The CDR3 spells CASSFETYGYTF. In DNA form, the CDR3 reads TGTGCCAGCAGTTTTGAAACCTATGGCTACACCTTC.

The chain carries TRBV5-1 and TRBJ2-2, with 8 bases lining up with TRBD2. The ends lost 0 bases at V and 6 bases at J; junction bases unmatched: 7. Germline-derived CDR1 and CDR2 are SGHRS and YFSETQ. CDR3 length: 16 amino acids. As DNA, the CDR3 is TGCGCCAGCAGCTTGGGTGCTAGCGGGTACTCCGGGGAGCTGTTTTTT. Its translation is CASSLGASGYSGELFF. The variable domain in full, with the rest retrieved from reference TRBV5-1 and TRBJ2-2, is KAGVTQTPRYLIKTRGQQVTLSCSPISGHRSVSWYQQTPGQGLQFLFEYFSETQRNKGNFPGRFSGRQFSNSRSEMNVSTLELGDSALYLCASSLGASGYSGELFFGEGSRLTVL.

The rearrangement uses TRBV6-5 and TRBJ2-2; 7 positions agree with TRBD1. Germline CDR1 MNHEY, CDR2 SVGAGI. CDR3 size: 13 residues. Trimming at V came to 8 bases and at J to 3 bases, leaving 3 bases not matched to a gene. CDR3 region: CASRQGYTGELFF. The DNA of the CDR3 is TGTGCCAGCCGACAGGGCTACACCGGGGAGCTGTTTTTT.

In its sample, this clonotype was seen a few times. The genes are TRBV7-6 and TRBJ2-1; tentatively, D is TRBD1 or TRBD2 (6 bases each). Deletions cut 1 base from V and 2 bases from J, with 9 bases between. The CDR3 is 15 amino acids. CDR1 SGHVS and CDR2 FNYEAQ come from the germline V gene. CDR3 DNA: TGTGCCAGCAGCTTAGGTAGGGGGGCCTACAATGAGCAGTTCTTC. Amino acids: CASSLGRGAYNEQFF.

This clonotype is medium-sized in the sample. V usage is TRBV6-5 and J usage is TRBJ1-6; D remains ambiguous. Trimming removed 3 bases at V and 7 bases at J, with 4 bases between. The CDR3 totals 12 residues. Germline CDR1 MNHEY, CDR2 SVGAGI. The CDR3 here is CASSYGNSPLHF. CDR3 bases: TGTGCCAGCAGTTATGGGAATTCACCCCTCCACTTT.

This clonotype was seen a handful of times. The CDR3 is CASSLLGGRETQYF. Here the CDR3 DNA reads TGTGCCAGCAGCTTGCTTGGGGGTCGGGAGACCCAGTACTTC. This sequence joins TRBV5-6 and TRBJ2-5, with D perhaps given as TRBD1 or TRBD2 (5 bases each). This CDR3 is 14 amino acids long. The V and J ends lost 1 base and 5 bases respectively, with 12 bases between them. Germline V gene sequence: CDR1 SGHDT, CDR2 YYEEEE.

This clonotype was counted between two and nine times. The chain couples TRBV12-3 or TRBV12-4 to TRBJ2-2; D gene ambiguous. The CDR3 is made up of 14 amino acids. V lost 2 bases to trimming and J lost 4 bases, with 8 bases between them. The DNA for the CDR3 is TGTGCCAGCAGTTTAACCAGGACCACCGGGGAGCTGTTTTTT. Translation: CASSLTRTTGELFF.

This clonotype has only a few counts. The chain links TRBV6-5 to TRBJ1-1; D possibly corresponds to TRBD1 (5 bases). V lost 2 bases to trimming and J lost 7 bases, with 14 bases between them. The CDR3 covers 14 residues. The germline CDR1 and CDR2 sequences are MNHEY and SVGAGI. The CDR3 DNA reads as TGTGCCAGCAGTTACGTGGCAGGGTTGGGTGAAGCTTTCTTT. This translates into CASSYVAGLGEAFF.

The chain uses TRBV27 and TRBJ2-3; unclear D gene. The CDR3 loop spans 14 amino acids. The germline gives CDR1 MNHEY, CDR2 SMNVEV (reference sequence). Trimming left V 4 bases short and J 1 base short, with 9 bases between. Here the CDR3 DNA reads TGTGCCAGCAGTTCGAATAGACGCACAGATACGCAGTATTTT. This gives the protein CASSSNRRTDTQYF.

This chain uses TRBV25-1 with TRBJ2-1; no reliable D call. The CDR3 extends over 14 amino acids. The V and J ends lost 5 bases and 4 bases respectively, with 12 bases between them. The germline V gene encodes CDR1 MGHDK and CDR2 SYGVNS. The CDR3 DNA is TGTGCCAGCAGTAGGGTTGGTAATTACAATGAGCAGTTCTTC. The encoded protein is CASSRVGNYNEQFF.

The chain is built from TRBV6-2 or TRBV6-3 and TRBJ2-3; 12 positions match TRBD2. The germline gives CDR1 MNHEY, CDR2 SVGEGT. The trim removed 2 bases at V and 4 bases at J, leaving 13 bases unmatched. CDR3 length equals 19 residues. CDR3 sequence: CASSYRASGGVAIPDTQYF. The CDR3 DNA sequence: TGTGCCAGCAGTTACAGGGCTAGCGGGGGGGTCGCAATCCCAGATACGCAGTATTTT.

As for this clonotype: One end of the junction varies from germline; a read error may be responsible. The gene calls are TRBV5-4 and TRBJ1-2; 10 positions agree with TRBD1. The CDR3 sequence is 14 residues long. Looked up from germline, CDR1 is SGHNT and CDR2 is YYREEE (reference sequence). The CDR3 sequence: CASSTGQGIRGYTF. In DNA, the CDR3 is TGCGCCAGCAGCACGGGACAGGGGATACGGGGCTACACCTTC.

The sample holds a few counts of this clonotype. J is TRBJ2-3 and V is TRBV6-2 or TRBV6-3, with unresolved D. The V and J ends lost 9 bases and 2 bases respectively, with 18 bases between them. The CDR3 consists of 15 residues. Per germline, CDR1 MNHEY and CDR2 SVGEGT. The CDR3 nucleotides read TGTGCCAGTGCTTGGGGTAAGGGTTACACAGATACGCAGTATTTT. As protein: CASAWGKGYTDTQYF.

In this sample, this clonotype turned up a few times. The chain combines TRBV5-4 with TRBJ2-3, with TRBD2 matching 14 bases. This CDR3 is 18 amino acids long. The germline V gene encodes CDR1 SGHNT and CDR2 YYREEE (reference sequence). V lost 1 base and J lost 4; bases outside the gene matches: 8. As DNA, the CDR3 is TGTGCCAGCAGCTTGTGGGGACTAGCGGGGGATGGGGCAGATACGCAGTATTTT. Encoded protein: CASSLWGLAGDGADTQYF.

This clonotype came up a few times. V usage is TRBV12-3 or TRBV12-4 and J usage is TRBJ1-6, with D hard to call. The CDR3 spans 15 residues. V lost 6 bases and J 3 bases, leaving 12 bases between the germline ends. DNA of the CDR3: TGTGCCAGCAGCTCGGTGGCCTTCTATAATTCACCCCTCCACTTT. This encodes CASSSVAFYNSPLHF.

Turning to this clonotype: One base away lies a much larger clone, so this may be a sequencing read error. J is TRBJ2-6 and V is TRBV6-5; maybe TRBD1 (5 bases). CDR1 and CDR2 (germline): MNHEY, SVGAGI. The CDR3 is 15 residues long. CDR3 nucleotides: TGTGCCAGCAGTTACGCAAACTCTGGGGCCAACGTCCCGACTTTC. As protein: CASSYANSGANVPTF.

This clonotype was counted between two and nine times. This chain connects TRBV20-1 to TRBJ1-5, with D perhaps matching TRBD1 (6 bases). V was clipped by 4 bases and J by 1 base, with 8 bases between them. Germline V lookup: CDR1 DFQATT, CDR2 SNEGSKA (reference sequence). CDR3 length: 13 residues. CDR3 DNA sequence: TGCAGTGCTATCGGGACAAGCAATCAGCCCCAGCATTTT. Its protein product is CSAIGTSNQPQHF.

The chain employs TRBV11-2 and TRBJ2-7, with D unresolved. The CDR3 sequence is 16 residues long. The germline gives CDR1 SGHAT, CDR2 FQNNGV. V was trimmed by 5 bases and J by 0 bases, leaving 17 bases between them. CDR3 region: CASSHFSGPSSYEQYF. The DNA for the CDR3 is TGTGCCAGCAGCCACTTTTCGGGTCCCTCCTCCTACGAGCAGTACTTC.

By sample share, this clonotype is medium-sized. The chain carries TRBV18 and TRBJ1-1, with TRBD1 identical over 8 bases. There are 13 residues in the CDR3. CDR1 and CDR2 (germline): KGHSH, LQKENI. With V trimmed by 3 bases and J by 8 bases, 5 bases remained unmatched. CDR3 in DNA: TGTGCCAGCTCACCTGTTCAGGGGGCCGAAGCTTTCTTT. It codes for CASSPVQGAEAFF.

This clonotype came up once. This rearrangement joins TRBV12-3 or TRBV12-4 to TRBJ2-2; unclear D gene. CDR3 size: 12 residues. The ends were cut back, 5 bases at V and 6 bases at J, with 7 bases in the middle. DNA of the CDR3: TGTGCCAGCAGTCGGAGTGCCGGGGAGCTGTTTTTT. Translated, it gives CASSRSAGELFF.

This clonotype was detected a few times. V usage is TRBV19 and J usage is TRBJ2-7; tentative D call: TRBD1 (6 bases). CDR1 is LNHDA, CDR2 SQIVND, per germline (reference sequence). This CDR3 is 14 amino acids long. Trimming pared 6 bases from V and 3 bases from J, leaving 15 bases between. CDR3 loop: CASSAKDSHYEQYF. The CDR3 DNA is TGTGCCAGTAGCGCCAAGGACAGCCACTACGAGCAGTACTTC. Together with reference TRBV19 and TRBJ2-7, the CDR3 gives the full variable domain: DGGITQSPKYLFRKEGQNVTLSCEQNLNHDAMYWYRQDPGQGLRLIYYSQIVNDFQKGDIAEGYSVSREKKESFPLTVTSAQKNPTAFYLCASSAKDSHYEQYFGPGTRLTVT.

V and J are TRBV30 and TRBJ1-6; 9 nucleotides align to TRBD1. V gave up 2 bases and J gave up 0 bases; unmatched junction bases: 11. CDR1 and CDR2 from the germline V gene are GTSNPN and SVGIG (reference sequence). This CDR3 spans 19 amino acids. The CDR3 here is CAWSRTLGQGLSYNSPLHF. The DNA of the CDR3 is TGTGCCTGGAGTCGTACCCTGGGACAGGGTCTCTCCTATAATTCACCCCTCCACTTT.

The CDR3 coding sequence is TGTGCCAGCAGCTTGGAAATGGGCGCCGAGCAGTTCTTC. Its protein is CASSLEMGAEQFF. V usage is TRBV5-4 and J usage is TRBJ2-1; no clear D. The V and J ends lost 0 bases and 10 bases respectively, with 11 bases between them. Looked up from germline, CDR1 is SGHNT and CDR2 is YYREEE (reference sequence). The CDR3 is 13 residues long.

The chain is built from TRBV7-2 and TRBJ2-2, with 9 bases aligning to TRBD1. Per germline, CDR1 SGHTA and CDR2 FQGNSA. With 4 bases clipped from V and 5 bases from J, the junction kept 5 bases outside the gene matches. The CDR3 covers 15 residues. CDR3 in amino acids: CASSSNRGQTGELFF. The CDR3 nucleotides read TGTGCCAGCAGCTCAAACAGGGGGCAGACCGGGGAGCTGTTTTTT.

This clonotype rates as medium-sized. This chain uses TRBV29-1 with TRBJ1-1; D unclear. The CDR3 length is 10 residues. CDR1 is SQVTM, CDR2 ANQGSEA, per germline. This CDR3 reads CTDKGTEAFF. CDR3 DNA: TGCACCGATAAGGGAACAGAAGCTTTCTTT.

The V and J genes are TRBV12-3 or TRBV12-4 and TRBJ2-3, with D unresolved. The CDR3 sequence is 14 residues long. The CDR3 loop reads CASGPNLGTDTQYF. The CDR3 DNA reads as TGTGCTAGTGGTCCAAACCTAGGAACAGATACGCAGTATTTT.

The chain has TRBV6-5 and TRBJ1-5; the D gene is possibly TRBD1 (6 bases). Germline CDR1 is MNHEY and CDR2 is SVGAGI. V dropped 5 bases and J dropped 4 bases, with 15 bases sitting between them. This CDR3 has 15 amino acids. CDR3 DNA: TGTGCCAGCAGTGACAGAGGACAGCGAAATCAGCCCCAGCATTTT. It yields the protein CASSDRGQRNQPQHF.

In this sample, this clonotype is medium-sized. The chain carries TRBV6-6 and TRBJ2-6; tentative D call: TRBD2 (5 bases). Germline-derived CDR1 and CDR2 are MNHNY and SVGAGI (reference sequence). Trimming left V 6 bases short and J 2 bases short, with 11 bases between. The CDR3 consists of 15 residues. In DNA, the CDR3 is TGTGCCAGCAGCCCCGGGGTGGCTGGGGCCAACGTCCTGACTTTC. Its protein is CASSPGVAGANVLTF.

Concerning this clonotype: One base away lies a much larger clone, so this may be a sequencing read error. The chain has TRBV15 and TRBJ2-5; unclear D gene. The CDR3 contains 14 residues. Germline loops: CDR1 LNHNV, CDR2 YYDKDF (reference sequence). The DNA for the CDR3 is TGTGCCACCAGCAGAGTAGGCAGCCAAGAGACCCAGAACTTC. This gives the protein CATSRVGSQETQNF.